These 2 T cell receptor beta chains were sequenced from one sample in a study of tissue T cells after allogeneic stem cell transplantation. Sequencing was performed with immunoSEQ multiplex PCR; in TCRdb, only in-frame clones are kept and a portion is missing. The data show roughly 2,500 clones, approximately 70% seen once. Steroid-refractory graft-versus-host disease after allogeneic hematopoietic cell transplant qualified adults for prospective research-autopsy enrollment. The sequences come from colon tissue, collected at autopsy. These receptors were taken from a male patient older than 55 with steroid-refractory graft-versus-host disease after an allogeneic stem cell transplant. Some T cells may originate from the graft donor.

The chain employs TRBV2 and TRBJ1-5; D unresolved. Germline assignment: CDR1 SNHLY and CDR2 FYNNEI. V was shortened by 1 base and J by 5 bases, with 9 bases between the two germline ends. There are 14 residues in the CDR3. CDR3 sequence (DNA): TGTGCCAGCAGTGAAGGGGGAATCGATCAGCCCCAGCATTTT. Its translation: CASSEGGIDQPQHF. Filled out from reference TRBV2 and TRBJ1-5, the complete variable domain reads EPEVTQTPSHQVTQMGQEVILRCVPISNHLYFYWYRQILGQKVEFLVSFYNNEISEKSEIFDDQFSVERPDGSNFTLKIRSTKLEDSAMYFCASSEGGIDQPQHFGDGTRLSIL.

This clone appeared a few times. V and J are TRBV19 and TRBJ1-2; TRBD1 agrees at 9 bases. The CDR3 totals 17 residues. The J segment lost 4 bases and the V segment lost 6 bases, leaving 15 bases of the junction unmatched. Germline loops: CDR1 LNHDA, CDR2 SQIVND (reference sequence). The CDR3 nucleotides are TGTGCCAGTAGGGGGTTAACAGGGGGCCACGCTGCCTATGGCTACACCTTC. Protein: CASRGLTGGHAAYGYTF.